Each of the 20 T cell receptor beta chains below was sequenced from the same sample in a study of cytomegalovirus exposure and HLA in healthy donors. With 60 Vbeta and 13 Jbeta primers, the PCR was carried out. Libraries were prepared by immunoSEQ multiplex PCR; TCRdb keeps only in-frame clonotypes and omits some of them. The sample is made up of 130,000 or so clones, and the top ten hold roughly 2% of it. The sequencing sample was made of PBMCs. All receptors derive from a woman aged 18-29 years in good health and CMV-seronegative.

This chain links TRBV10-1 with TRBJ2-5; 8 bases are a match to TRBD2. Looked up from germline, CDR1 is WNHNN and CDR2 is SYGVQD (reference sequence). The ends lost 0 bases at V and 0 bases at J; junction bases unmatched: 3. The CDR3 consists of 16 residues. CDR3 nucleotides: TGCGCCAGCAGTGAGTCGATAGCGGGATACCAAGAGACCCAGTACTTC. This gives the protein CASSESIAGYQETQYF.

This chain joins TRBV5-1 and TRBJ2-7, with 13 bases matching TRBD2. The germline gives CDR1 SGHRS, CDR2 YFSETQ. The CDR3 runs to 15 residues. With V trimmed by 3 bases and J by 10 bases, 10 bases remained unmatched. The CDR3 coding sequence is TGCGCCAGCAGCTACGGACTAGCGGGAGACTCGCGACAGTACTTC. It is translated as CASSYGLAGDSRQYF.

The chain joins TRBV6-1 to TRBJ1-2; TRBD1 aligns across 9 bases. This CDR3 is built from 16 residues. The V gene end was trimmed by 2 bases and the J gene end by 6 bases; junction bases not matched to a gene: 10. From germline, CDR1 is MNHNS and CDR2 SASEGT. As DNA, the CDR3 is TGTGCCAGCAGTGAATCCAACACAGGGGGCGCCGATGGCTACACCTTC. Its protein product is CASSESNTGGADGYTF.

The chain joins TRBV9 to TRBJ2-7, with 12 bases identical to TRBD2. The V gene's germline CDR1 is SGDLS and CDR2 YYNGEE. Trimming took 3 bases from V and 5 from J; bases not matched to a gene: 12. The CDR3 totals 17 residues. The CDR3 DNA follows: TGTGCCAGCAGCGGGGGATCGGGGACTAGCGGGTCCCACGAGCAGTACTTC. Translated, it gives CASSGGSGTSGSHEQYF.

As DNA, the CDR3 is TGTGCCAGCTCATCCGGGACAGATCAGCCCCAGCATTTT. It yields the protein CASSSGTDQPQHF. The V and J genes are TRBV18 and TRBJ1-5, with 7 bases aligning to TRBD1. J gave up 5 bases and V 5 bases, and 3 bases lay outside the gene matches. CDR1 and CDR2 from the germline V gene are KGHSH and LQKENI. CDR3 length equals 13 residues. The variable domain in full, with the rest retrieved from reference TRBV18 and TRBJ1-5, is NAGVMQNPRHLVRRRGQEARLRCSPMKGHSHVYWYRQLPEEGLKFMVYLQKENIIDESGMPKERFSAEFPKEGPSILRIQQVVRGDSAAYFCASSSGTDQPQHFGDGTRLSIL.

V and J are TRBV5-1 and TRBJ2-2; 12 bases match TRBD1. The CDR3 extends over 17 amino acids. CDR1 and CDR2 from the germline V gene are SGHRS and YFSETQ. The ends lost 5 bases at V and 4 bases at J; junction bases unmatched: 9. CDR3 sequence: CASRRGTGGAGTGELFF. CDR3 nucleotides: TGCGCCAGCAGACGGGGGACAGGGGGCGCGGGCACCGGGGAGCTGTTTTTT.

The CDR3 reads CASSRGTGHGEQYF. CDR3 nucleotide sequence: TGTGCCAGCAGTAGGGGGACAGGGCACGGCGAGCAGTACTTC. The chain has TRBV6-5 and TRBJ2-7, with 9 positions matching TRBD1. The germline V gene has CDR1 MNHEY and CDR2 SVGAGI. V lost 5 bases, J lost 6 bases, and 8 bases stayed unmatched. The CDR3 spans 14 residues.

The V call is TRBV7-9, the J call TRBJ2-7; D perhaps matches TRBD2 (5 bases). Germline assignment: CDR1 SEHNR and CDR2 FQNEAQ (reference sequence). The CDR3 has 15 residues. Trimming removed 5 bases at V and 0 bases at J, with 14 bases between. CDR3 coding DNA: TGTGCCAGCAGCCCCAATGACGGGAACTCCTACGAGCAGTACGTC. Translating gives CASSPNDGNSYEQYV.

The J gene is TRBJ2-3, the V gene TRBV10-3, with D perhaps TRBD2 (6 bases). CDR1 ENHRY and CDR2 SYGVKD come from the germline V gene. V shed 5 bases and J shed 0 bases, with 27 bases lying between them. This CDR3 region has 20 residues. CDR3 region: CAISSSGPLLGGASTDTQYF. The CDR3 DNA is TGTGCCATCAGTTCAAGCGGGCCTCTACTGGGGGGTGCTAGCACAGATACGCAGTATTTT.

The chain joins TRBV18 to TRBJ2-7, with D possibly being TRBD1 (5 bases). Germline CDR1 and CDR2: KGHSH and LQKENI. The CDR3 sequence is 12 residues long. V gave up 1 base and J gave up 6 bases, with 7 bases separating them. CDR3 sequence (DNA): TGTGCCAGCTCACCACGGGGCCCCGAGCAGTACTTC. As protein: CASSPRGPEQYF.

The chain links TRBV15 to TRBJ2-1; the match to TRBD2 covers 8 bases. J lost 4 bases, V lost 6 bases, and 5 bases had no gene match. The CDR3 spans 14 residues. Germline CDR1 and CDR2: LNHNV and YYDKDF (reference sequence). CDR3 residues: CATRDSGVYNEQFF. CDR3 DNA sequence: TGTGCCACCAGGGATAGCGGGGTTTACAATGAGCAGTTCTTC.

The V call is TRBV6-5, the J call TRBJ2-2, with 9 bases matching TRBD1. CDR3 length equals 15 residues. V lost 7 bases to trimming and J lost 5 bases; unmatched junction nucleotides: 8. Germline V gene sequence: CDR1 MNHEY, CDR2 SVGAGI. CDR3 sequence reads: CASTLQGAGTGELFF. The CDR3 DNA reads TGTGCCAGCACTTTACAGGGGGCGGGTACCGGGGAGCTGTTTTTT.

The J gene is TRBJ2-5, the V gene TRBV30; 10 nucleotides agree with TRBD2. CDR3 length equals 13 residues. Trimming took 2 bases from V and 5 from J; bases not matched to a gene: 2. Germline V gives CDR1 GTSNPN, CDR2 SVGIG (reference sequence). CDR3 sequence (DNA): TGTGCCTGGAGTAAGACTAGCGGGGAGACCCAGTACTTC. This sequence encodes CAWSKTSGETQYF.

The chain is built from TRBV18 and TRBJ2-2; tentatively, D is TRBD1 (5 bases). V was cut by 2 bases and J by 7 bases, with 14 bases left in between. The V gene's germline CDR1 is KGHSH and CDR2 LQKENI. The CDR3 covers 15 residues. CDR3 coding DNA: TGTGCCAGCTCACCAAGGACAATTTTACTCGGGGAGCTGTTTTTT. It yields the protein CASSPRTILLGELFF.

The chain carries TRBV25-1 and TRBJ1-2; D not resolved. Trimming took off 4 bases at V and 0 bases at J, with 9 bases between the two ends. The CDR3 loop spans 14 amino acids. Germline V gene data show CDR1 as MGHDK and CDR2 as SYGVNS. The CDR3 is CASSAPTTNYGYTF. In DNA form, the CDR3 reads TGTGCCAGCAGTGCGCCGACAACTAACTATGGCTACACCTTC.

Concerning this clone: Its ends do not fully match the called genes, so a read error is possible. The CDR3: CASSQGQGSPDTQYF. The CDR3 region has the DNA TGTGCTAGCAGCCAGGGACAGGGGTCTCCAGATACGCAGTATTTT. The chain combines TRBV7-7 with TRBJ2-3, with TRBD1 matching over 10 bases. In germline, CDR1 is SSHAT, CDR2 FNYEAQ (reference sequence). The CDR3 has 15 residues.

This sequence joins TRBV19 and TRBJ1-1; possibly TRBD1 for D (6 bases). V lost 5 bases and J 4 bases, leaving 14 bases between the germline ends. CDR3 size: 14 residues. Germline-derived CDR1 and CDR2 are LNHDA and SQIVND (reference sequence). Here the CDR3 reads CASSPREGGTEAFF. The DNA of the CDR3 is TGTGCCAGTAGTCCCAGAGAAGGGGGCACTGAAGCTTTCTTT.

This CDR3 is CASRANGNTIYF. The CDR3 DNA sequence: TGTGCCAGCAGGGCAAATGGAAACACCATATATTTT. The V and J genes are TRBV6-5 and TRBJ1-3; D gene unclear. This CDR3 has 12 amino acids. V was shortened by 6 bases and J by 3 bases, with 6 bases between the two germline ends. Looked up from germline, CDR1 is MNHEY and CDR2 is SVGAGI.

The chain employs TRBV7-3 and TRBJ2-1; 10 nucleotides match TRBD2. V trimming: 1 base; J trimming: 0 bases; junction bases outside the gene matches: 15. The V gene's germline CDR1 is SGHTA and CDR2 FQGTGA. This CDR3 has 21 residues. This CDR3 reads CASSLRGKTSGLTSSYNEQFF. DNA of the CDR3: TGTGCCAGCAGCTTAAGGGGAAAGACTAGCGGGCTCACCAGCTCCTACAATGAGCAGTTCTTC.

V usage is TRBV14 and J usage is TRBJ1-1; possibly TRBD1 for D (6 bases). The CDR3 length is 17 residues. Per germline, CDR1 SGHDN and CDR2 FVKESK. Trimming took 0 bases from V and 0 from J, leaving 14 bases between them. CDR3 amino acids: CASSQDLIDRMNTEAFF. CDR3 DNA: TGTGCCAGCAGCCAAGACCTGATCGACAGGATGAACACTGAAGCTTTCTTT.